This entry is about one TCR beta chain. Its target is not known. The data were obtained in a study of shared clonotypes between healthy human individuals. Looking at the study overall: Three plates each covered CD4 naive and memory; CD8 naive two, CD8 memory one.

Findings and limits, study-wide: Sampling covered nothing but blood. Tissue TCR repertoires likely differ from those found in blood.

On sorted subsets, replicate PCRs used roughly 220 ng DNA, or roughly 30,000 T cell genomes. TCRdb's table, derived via immunoSEQ multiplex PCR, lists solely in-frame clones and lacks some. Of about 2.4 million clones listed, more than 85% are singletons. Trimming stripped 3 bases from V and 3 bases from J, with 7 bases between. Germline CDR1 is SQVTM and CDR2 is ANQGSEA. The CDR3 is 12 residues long. This clonotype was obtained from a man aged 18 to 29 in good health. Some clones in this sample may be carry-over from other donors' samples. This chain links TRBV29-1 with TRBJ2-3; D is ambiguous. Sequencing was carried out using naive CD4+ T cells from PBMCs. Documented subset: CD45RA+ positively selected. The CDR3 region has the DNA TGCAGCGTTGACATTGGGACAGATACGCAGTATTTT. Residues: CSVDIGTDTQYF.